The present T cell receptor (beta chain) was sequenced within a study of blood T cells in healthy people across ages (dated by TCRdb to the mid-2010s). A note on the overall study: In model experiments, template switching captured roughly one uniquely barcoded TCR beta cDNA molecule for every two T cells. The donors were split into four age groups: young (average 16 years), middle-aged (roughly 39), aged (roughly 68) and long-lived (under 85). Using the same blood draw, the study looked at two additional independent replicas of 1 million unique cDNA reads for two donors, one aged 18 to 30 and the other aged 80 or older. To track age-related changes in TCR beta repertoire diversity, the study relied on deep sequencing normalized with unique cDNA molecular identifiers. Study-wide findings and limitations: A strong correlation was found between observed TCR beta diversity and the percentage of naive T cells measured by flow cytometry. As age increased, observed TCR beta diversity per million T cells dropped in a roughly linear way, and a significant reduction was already evident by age 40. Since profiling was done on bulk unsorted PBMCs, naive and antigen-experienced compartments could not be conclusively compared. Donor CMV infection status was unknown, potentially confounding age-related changes in expanded clonotypes. Compared with the aged group, the long-lived group had more naive CD4+ T cells, fewer expanded clones and increased TCR diversity, suggesting age selection. Estimates of total diversity from one million sequenced T cells were regarded as lower bounds and underestimates.

Systemically healthy Caucasian individuals from Russia, about 38 in total and aged about 6 to 95 years, were included as donors. Ten milliliters of peripheral blood were collected from each donor into EDTA-treated Vacutainer tubes. Ficoll-Paque density-gradient centrifugation was used to isolate PBMCs, with at least 7 million obtained per sample. Trizol reagent was used to extract total RNA from the PBMCs, yielding at least 6 micrograms per sample. For every donor, flow cytometry on a PBMC aliquot measured the percentage of naive CD45RAhigh/CD27high T cells. Comments on this clonotype: Its antigen target is currently unknown. One base away there is no much larger clone; base qualities are not given.

Preparation of the library involved 5' RACE. For sequencing, an Illumina HiSeq 2500 was employed. A second PCR of roughly 7 to 11 cycles was performed with a sample-barcoded 5' primer and a J-beta primer mix. A unique molecular identifier was introduced onto each TCR beta cDNA molecule by a template-switch 5' adaptor carrying 12 random nucleotides. Each sample yielded at least 2.5 million CDR3-containing paired-end reads. First-strand cDNA was synthesized from all RNA with the Mint cDNA synthesis kit, primed by a TRBC-specific oligonucleotide. After uracil-DNA glycosylase treatment, a first 18-cycle PCR used universal primers M1SS and BC2_uni_R on all cDNA. Per the original workflow: Normalization of each sample was performed by random selection of 1 million high-quality reads, each carrying a distinct molecular identifier. Reads with shared molecular identifiers were discarded instead of being binned into consensus sequences. MiTCR, run with a Q25 quality threshold and the strictest error-elimination algorithm, handled CDR3 identification, clonotype clustering and error correction. A nonparametric unseen species model with Euler transformation was used to estimate a lower bound on total TCR beta diversity. The public reads were reprocessed in TCRdb via fastp at Q25 and MiXCR, keeping in-frame beta chains. Every CDR3 protein is listed once, alongside the most common genes and DNA of its rows. The V and J calls, along with clone size, are taken from TCRdb and not from the paper's own processing. This sample gives 900,000 to 950,000 distinct CDR3 sequences in total; 29% of them show up just once. Of the sample, 10% to 13% falls within the top ten clones.

Taken from cysteine to phenylalanine, the CDR3 has 13 residues. Here the CDR3 DNA is all that survives: 39 bases in frame from base 1. V lost 3 bases and J lost 5 bases; the stretch between them is 10 bases long. CDR1 and CDR2 (MNHEY, SMNVEV) derive from the germline V gene (reference sequence). The sample was also reused in another study, on T cells of mothers and their children. From the second report: Nine systemically healthy Caucasian individuals served as donors, namely three mothers together with their six children. cDNA synthesis consumed the entire amount of extracted RNA, loaded at about 1.5 ug RNA in each 15 ul reaction. Sample barcodes and 2-4 random nucleotides were added via the M1S primer in the second PCR. Each mother yielded over 9 million TCR beta CDR3 reads and each child 2.5 million to 3 million reads. Thymic selection similarly shapes TCR recombination output in related and unrelated pairs, with minor effect from inherited differences. Normalized repertoire overlap was always slightly but never significantly higher in related than unrelated mother-child pairs. No persistent microchimeric T cell clones were found, with a detection sensitivity of roughly 92 clones per million clonotypes. To look for features that set related mother-child pairs apart from unrelated individuals, the researchers ran deep NGS to compare the TCR beta repertoires of mothers and children. The mean age was about 40 +/- 4 years for the mothers and around 11 +/- 4 years for the children. After adapters were ligated using NEBNext reagents, the libraries underwent 100+100 nt paired-end sequencing on an Illumina HiSeq 2000. To avoid cross-contamination, the mother libraries and the child libraries were prepared a month apart and sequenced in separate runs. Each donor had between roughly 450,000 and 2,100,000 distinct TCR beta clonotypes identified. Naive TCR beta clonotypes were estimated from low-frequency clonotypes matched to each donor's FACS-determined naive share, without sorting.

The sequenced material came from blood. The V and J segments used are TRBV27 and TRBJ1-1, with no reliable assignment of the D segment. This sequence originates from a woman between 40 and 55 years old in good health. The DNA sequence is as follows: TGTGCCAGCAGTTTCGCAGTATGGACTGAAGCTTTCTTT. This gives the protein CASSFAVWTEAFF.